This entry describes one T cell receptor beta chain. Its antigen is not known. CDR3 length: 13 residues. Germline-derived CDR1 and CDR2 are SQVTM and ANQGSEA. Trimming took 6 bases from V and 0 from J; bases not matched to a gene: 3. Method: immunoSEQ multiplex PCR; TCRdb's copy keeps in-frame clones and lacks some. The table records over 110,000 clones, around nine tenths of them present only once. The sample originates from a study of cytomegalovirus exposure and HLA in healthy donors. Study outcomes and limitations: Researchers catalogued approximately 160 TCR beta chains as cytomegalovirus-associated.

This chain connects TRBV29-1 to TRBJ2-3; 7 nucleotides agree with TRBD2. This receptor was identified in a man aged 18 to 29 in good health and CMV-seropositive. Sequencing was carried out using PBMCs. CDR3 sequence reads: CSVTSTSTDTQYF. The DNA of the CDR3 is TGCAGCGTGACTAGCACTAGCACAGATACGCAGTATTTT.